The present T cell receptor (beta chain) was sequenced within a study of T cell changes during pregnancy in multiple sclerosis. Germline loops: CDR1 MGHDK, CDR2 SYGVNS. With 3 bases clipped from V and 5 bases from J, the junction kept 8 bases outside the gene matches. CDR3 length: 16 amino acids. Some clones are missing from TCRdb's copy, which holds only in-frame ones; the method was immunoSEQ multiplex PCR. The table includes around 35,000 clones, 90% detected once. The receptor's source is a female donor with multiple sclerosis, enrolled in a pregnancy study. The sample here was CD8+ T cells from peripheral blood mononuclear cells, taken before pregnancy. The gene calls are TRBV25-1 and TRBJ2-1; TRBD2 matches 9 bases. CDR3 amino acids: CASSEVVVAGDNEQFF. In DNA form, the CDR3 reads TGTGCCAGCAGTGAGGTAGTAGTAGCGGGAGACAATGAGCAGTTCTTC.